This TCR beta chain was retrieved from a study of Graves' ophthalmopathy and Graves' hyperthyroidism. This clonotype was detected ten times or more. Investigators amplified TCR beta CDR3 regions from RNA transcripts. RT-PCR with HTBI primers came first, then second-round multiplex PCR. In TCRdb, the multiplex PCR reads were re-called with MiXCR into one record per CDR3 protein. In the table there are hundreds of thousands of distinct CDR3 sequences, roughly 21% of which are singletons. The length of the CDR3 is 13 residues. Germline CDR1 LGHDT, CDR2 YNNKEL (reference sequence). V was pared by 0 bases and J by 10 bases, with 10 bases between.

The receptor was isolated from a young woman with stable Graves' hyperthyroidism. Sequencing input: peripheral blood. This chain uses TRBV3-1 with TRBJ2-4; TRBD1 is a possible D gene (6 bases). CDR3: CASSQDLRGIQYF. Here the CDR3 DNA reads TGTGCCAGCAGCCAAGATTTAAGGGGGATTCAGTACTTC.